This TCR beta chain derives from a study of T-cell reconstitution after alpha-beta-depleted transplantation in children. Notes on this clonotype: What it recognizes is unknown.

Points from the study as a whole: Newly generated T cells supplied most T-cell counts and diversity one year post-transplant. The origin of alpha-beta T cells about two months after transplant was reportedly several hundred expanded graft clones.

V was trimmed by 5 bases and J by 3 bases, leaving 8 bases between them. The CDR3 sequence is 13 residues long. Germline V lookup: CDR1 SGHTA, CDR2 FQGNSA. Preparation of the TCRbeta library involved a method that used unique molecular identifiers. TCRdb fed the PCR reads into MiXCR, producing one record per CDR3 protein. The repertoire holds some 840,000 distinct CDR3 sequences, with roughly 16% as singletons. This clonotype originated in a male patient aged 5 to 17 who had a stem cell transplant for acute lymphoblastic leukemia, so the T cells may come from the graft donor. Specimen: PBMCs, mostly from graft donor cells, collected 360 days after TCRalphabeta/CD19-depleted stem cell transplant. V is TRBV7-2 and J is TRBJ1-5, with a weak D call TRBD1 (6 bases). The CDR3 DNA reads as TGTGCCAGCAGCCGGACAGACAATCAGCCCCAGCATTTT. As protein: CASSRTDNQPQHF.